A single sample is the source of the 9 T cell receptor beta chains below, sequenced in a study of blood T cell repertoires in COVID-19. The repertoire was sequenced with immunoSEQ multiplex PCR; TCRdb's copy has only in-frame clones and lacks some. The top ten clones hold around 1.7% of a sample with approximately 230,000 clones, more than 75% of them seen once. The sample consisted of PBMCs or T cells enriched from blood (not recorded which). The receptors originated from a man between 40 and 49 years old who had recovered from COVID-19.

The sample holds one count of this clone. The gene calls are TRBV15 and TRBJ2-1; D is ambiguous. CDR1 and CDR2 from the germline V gene are LNHNV and YYDKDF (reference sequence). The CDR3 has 15 residues. The V gene lost 0 bases and the J gene lost 4 bases, with 10 bases spanning the gap. The CDR3 bases are TGTGCCACCAGCAGAGATCTCCAGTGGTACAATGAGCAGTTCTTC. Protein product: CATSRDLQWYNEQFF. The variable domain in full, completed from reference TRBV15 and TRBJ2-1, reads DAMVIQNPRYQVTQFGKPVTLSCSQTLNHNVMYWYQQKSSQAPKLLFHYYDKDFNNEADTPDNFQSRRPNTSFCFLDIRSPGLGDTAMYLCATSRDLQWYNEQFFGPGTRLTVL.

This rearrangement joins TRBV18 to TRBJ1-1; 11 bases agree with TRBD1. With V trimmed by 5 bases and J by 1 base, 9 bases remained unmatched. The CDR3 has 17 amino acids. Germline loops: CDR1 KGHSH, CDR2 LQKENI. The CDR3 DNA follows: TGTGCCAGCTCATTAACCGGGACAGGGGGTGCGAACACTGAAGCTTTCTTT. Encoded protein: CASSLTGTGGANTEAFF.

The J gene is TRBJ2-7, the V gene TRBV6-2 or TRBV6-3; D might be TRBD2 (6 bases). This CDR3 contains 15 residues. Germline lookup yields CDR1 MNHEY and CDR2 SVGEGT. Trimming removed 2 bases from V and 3 bases from J, with 14 bases in between. CDR3 coding DNA: TGTGCCAGCAGTTACACGGGGCGGGATCTCTACGAGCAGTACTTC. Translated, it gives CASSYTGRDLYEQYF.

CDR3 in DNA: TGTGCCAGTAGTATGAATACAGGGGGCTACAATGAGCAGTTCTTC. Protein: CASSMNTGGYNEQFF. This chain uses TRBV19 with TRBJ2-1, with 8 nucleotides matching TRBD1. V trimming: 3 bases; J trimming: 3 bases; junction bases outside the gene matches: 4. Germline assignment: CDR1 LNHDA and CDR2 SQIVND (reference sequence). The CDR3 runs to 15 residues.

The rearrangement joins TRBV28 to TRBJ1-1; tentative D call: TRBD1 (5 bases). The V gene lost 6 bases and the J gene lost 5 bases, with 16 bases spanning the gap. The CDR3 covers 14 residues. Germline V lookup: CDR1 MDHEN, CDR2 SYDVKM. The CDR3 coding sequence is TGTGCCAGCAGCTTAGGGGCAGGTCCGACTGAAGCTTTCTTT. Translated: CASSLGAGPTEAFF.

The genes are TRBV27 and TRBJ1-5; no clear D. The CDR3 covers 12 residues. V gave up 5 bases and J gave up 9 bases, with 11 bases separating them. From germline, CDR1 is MNHEY and CDR2 SMNVEV (reference sequence). The CDR3 nucleotides are TGTGCCAGCAGTCCGAGTCACGGGCCCCAGCATTTT. As protein: CASSPSHGPQHF.

The rearrangement links TRBV19 to TRBJ2-1; D perhaps matches TRBD1 (6 bases). Trimming left V 6 bases short and J 2 bases short, with 20 bases between. The CDR3 covers 17 residues. Per germline, CDR1 LNHDA and CDR2 SQIVND (reference sequence). The CDR3 DNA reads TGTGCCAGTAGCCCTATCAATACAGGGTCTCCCTACAATGAGCAGTTCTTC. This codes for CASSPINTGSPYNEQFF.

The count of this clone is one. J is TRBJ1-1 and V is TRBV7-2; the D is unclear. Germline lookup yields CDR1 SGHTA and CDR2 FQGNSA. The CDR3 totals 15 residues. V lost 5 bases, J lost 5 bases, and 18 bases lay in between. CDR3 amino acids: CASSLAPPRRTEAFF. The CDR3 coding sequence is TGTGCCAGCAGCCTCGCCCCCCCGCGCAGGACTGAAGCTTTCTTT.

V is TRBV19 and J is TRBJ1-1, with 12 bases aligning to TRBD1. V shed 3 bases and J 3 bases; nucleotides not matched to a gene: 17. The CDR3 consists of 20 residues. Germline CDR1 is LNHDA and CDR2 is SQIVND (reference sequence). In DNA form, the CDR3 reads TGTGCCAGTAGTATGGGGAGTCCCGGGACAGGGGGCGGAACGTACACTGAAGCTTTCTTT. This sequence encodes CASSMGSPGTGGGTYTEAFF.